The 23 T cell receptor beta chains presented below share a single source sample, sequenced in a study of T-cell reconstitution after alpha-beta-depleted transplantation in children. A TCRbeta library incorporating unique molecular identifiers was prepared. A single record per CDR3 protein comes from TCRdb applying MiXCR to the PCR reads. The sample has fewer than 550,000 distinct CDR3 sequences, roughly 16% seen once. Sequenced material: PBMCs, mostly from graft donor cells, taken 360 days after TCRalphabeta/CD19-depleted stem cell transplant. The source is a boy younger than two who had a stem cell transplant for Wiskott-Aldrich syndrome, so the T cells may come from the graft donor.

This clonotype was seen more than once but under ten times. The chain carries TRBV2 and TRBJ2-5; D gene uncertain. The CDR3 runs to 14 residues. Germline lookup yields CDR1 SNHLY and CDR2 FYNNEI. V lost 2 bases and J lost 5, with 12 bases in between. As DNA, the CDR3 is TGTGCCAGCAGTGAACTGGGATTGTCGGAGACCCAGTACTTC. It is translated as CASSELGLSETQYF. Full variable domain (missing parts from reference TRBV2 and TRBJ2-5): EPEVTQTPSHQVTQMGQEVILRCVPISNHLYFYWYRQILGQKVEFLVSFYNNEISEKSEIFDDQFSVERPDGSNFTLKIRSTKLEDSAMYFCASSELGLSETQYFGPGTRLLVL.

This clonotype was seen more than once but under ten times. CDR3 sequence: CASSRVALDPSGANVLTF. CDR3 in DNA: TGCGCCAGCAGCAGAGTAGCATTGGACCCGTCTGGGGCCAACGTCCTGACTTTC. The rearrangement links TRBV4-1 to TRBJ2-6; D unclear. The germline V and J ends were trimmed by 5 bases and 1 base, with 18 bases remaining between them. CDR1 and CDR2 (germline): MGHRA, YSYEKL. The CDR3 length is 18 residues.

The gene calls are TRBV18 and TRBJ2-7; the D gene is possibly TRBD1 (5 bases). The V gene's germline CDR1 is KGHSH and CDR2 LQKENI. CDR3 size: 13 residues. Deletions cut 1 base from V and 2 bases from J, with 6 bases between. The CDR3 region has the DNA TGTGCCAGCTCACCACTAGGGGCCTACGAGCAGTACTTC. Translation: CASSPLGAYEQYF.

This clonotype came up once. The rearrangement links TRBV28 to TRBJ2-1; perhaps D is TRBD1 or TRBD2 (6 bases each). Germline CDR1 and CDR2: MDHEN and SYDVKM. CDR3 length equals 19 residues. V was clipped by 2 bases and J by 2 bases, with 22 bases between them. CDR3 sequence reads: CASSLEALWGAIPYNEQFF. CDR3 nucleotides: TGTGCCAGCAGTTTAGAGGCCTTATGGGGGGCCATCCCCTACAATGAGCAGTTCTTC.

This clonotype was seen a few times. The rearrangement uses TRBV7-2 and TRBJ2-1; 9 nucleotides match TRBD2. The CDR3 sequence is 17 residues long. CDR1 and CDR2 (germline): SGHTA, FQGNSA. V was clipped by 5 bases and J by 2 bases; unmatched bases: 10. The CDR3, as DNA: TGTGCCAGCAGCCGTAGCGGGGGCCCCAACACCTACAATGAGCAGTTCTTC. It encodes CASSRSGGPNTYNEQFF.

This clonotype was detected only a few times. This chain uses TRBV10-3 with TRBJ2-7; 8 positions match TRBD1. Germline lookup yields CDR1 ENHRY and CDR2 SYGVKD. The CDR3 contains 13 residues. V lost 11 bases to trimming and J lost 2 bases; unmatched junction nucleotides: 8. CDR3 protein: CAALDRGTYEQYF. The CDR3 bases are TGTGCCGCCTTAGACAGGGGAACCTACGAGCAGTACTTC.

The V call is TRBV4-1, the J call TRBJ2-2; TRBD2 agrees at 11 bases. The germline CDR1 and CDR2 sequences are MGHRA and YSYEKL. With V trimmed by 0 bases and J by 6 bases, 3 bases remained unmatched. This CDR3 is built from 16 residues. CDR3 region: CASSQDRLAGPGELFF. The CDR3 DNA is TGCGCCAGCAGCCAAGATCGACTAGCGGGGCCCGGGGAGCTGTTTTTT.

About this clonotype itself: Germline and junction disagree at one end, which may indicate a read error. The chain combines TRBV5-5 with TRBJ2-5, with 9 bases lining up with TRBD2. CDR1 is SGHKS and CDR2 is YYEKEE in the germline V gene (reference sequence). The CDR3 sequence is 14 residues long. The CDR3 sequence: CTSSLLAGLETQYF. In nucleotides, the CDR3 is TGTACCAGCAGCTTGCTAGCGGGATTAGAGACCCAGTACTTC.

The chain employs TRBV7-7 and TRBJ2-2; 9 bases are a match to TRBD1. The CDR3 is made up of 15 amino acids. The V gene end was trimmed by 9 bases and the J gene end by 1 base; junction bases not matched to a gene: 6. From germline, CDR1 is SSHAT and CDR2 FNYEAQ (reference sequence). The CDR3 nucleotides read TGTGCCAGGATACAGGGGGCGCAGAACACCGGGGAGCTGTTTTTT. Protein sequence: CARIQGAQNTGELFF.

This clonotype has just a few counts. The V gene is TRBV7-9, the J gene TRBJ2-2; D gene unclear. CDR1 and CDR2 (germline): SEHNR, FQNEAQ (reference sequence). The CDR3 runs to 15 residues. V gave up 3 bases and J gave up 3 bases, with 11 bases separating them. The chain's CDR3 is CASSFPETYTGELFF. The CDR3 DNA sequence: TGTGCCAGCAGCTTCCCAGAGACGTACACCGGGGAGCTGTTTTTT.

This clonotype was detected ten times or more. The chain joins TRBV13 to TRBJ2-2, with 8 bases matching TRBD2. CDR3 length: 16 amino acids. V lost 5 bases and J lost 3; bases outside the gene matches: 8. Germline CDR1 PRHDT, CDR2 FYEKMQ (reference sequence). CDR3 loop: CASSLSGRWDTGELFF. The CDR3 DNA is TGTGCCAGCAGCCTAAGCGGGAGATGGGACACCGGGGAGCTGTTTTTT.

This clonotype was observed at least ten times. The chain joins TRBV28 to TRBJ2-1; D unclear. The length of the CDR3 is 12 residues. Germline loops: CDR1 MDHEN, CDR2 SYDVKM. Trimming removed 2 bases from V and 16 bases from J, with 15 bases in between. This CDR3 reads CASSLPSYTPFF. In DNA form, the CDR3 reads TGTGCCAGCAGTTTACCAAGCTACACTCCCTTCTTC.

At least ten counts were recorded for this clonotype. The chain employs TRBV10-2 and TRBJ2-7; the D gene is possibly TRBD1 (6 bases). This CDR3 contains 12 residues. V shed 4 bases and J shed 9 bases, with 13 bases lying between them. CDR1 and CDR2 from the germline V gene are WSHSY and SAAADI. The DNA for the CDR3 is TGCGCCAGCAGTGCTTACAGGGTCCGGCAGTACTTC. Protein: CASSAYRVRQYF.

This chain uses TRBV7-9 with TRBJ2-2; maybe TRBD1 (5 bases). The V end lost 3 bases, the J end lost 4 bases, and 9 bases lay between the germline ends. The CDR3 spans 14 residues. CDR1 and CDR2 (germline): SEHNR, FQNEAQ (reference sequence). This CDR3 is CASSLIDSTGELFF. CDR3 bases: TGTGCCAGCAGCTTGATCGACAGCACCGGGGAGCTGTTTTTT.

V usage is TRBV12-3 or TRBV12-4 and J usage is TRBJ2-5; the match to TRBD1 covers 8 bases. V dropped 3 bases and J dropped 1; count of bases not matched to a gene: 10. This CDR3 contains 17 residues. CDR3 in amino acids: CASSLKRTGNGQETQYF. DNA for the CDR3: TGTGCCAGCAGTTTGAAACGGACAGGGAATGGCCAAGAGACCCAGTACTTC.

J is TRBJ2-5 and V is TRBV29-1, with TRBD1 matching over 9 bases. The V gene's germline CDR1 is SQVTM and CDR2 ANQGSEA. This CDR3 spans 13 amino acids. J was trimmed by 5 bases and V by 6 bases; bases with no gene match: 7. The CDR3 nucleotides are TGCAGCGTCATTACAGGGGGCCTGGAGACCCAGTACTTC. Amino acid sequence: CSVITGGLETQYF. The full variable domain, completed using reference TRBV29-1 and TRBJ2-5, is SAVISQKPSRDICQRGTSLTIQCQVDSQVTMMFWYRQQPGQSLTLIATANQGSEATYESGFVIDKFPISRPNLTFSTLTVSNMSPEDSSIYLCSVITGGLETQYFGPGTRLLVL.

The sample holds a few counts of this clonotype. The CDR3 spells CASSLAAGGPSYEQFF. In nucleotides, the CDR3 is TGTGCCAGCAGCTTAGCGGCGGGAGGGCCCTCCTATGAGCAGTTCTTC. V usage is TRBV7-9 and J usage is TRBJ2-1, with 9 bases that match TRBD2. In germline, CDR1 is SEHNR, CDR2 FQNEAQ (reference sequence). Trimming cost V 0 bases and J 8 bases; bases outside gene matches: 8. CDR3 length: 16 residues.

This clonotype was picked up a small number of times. The CDR3 spells CADRGDAGEKLFF. CDR3 nucleotide sequence: TGTGCGGACAGGGGGGATGCGGGTGAAAAACTGTTTTTT. V is TRBV12-3 or TRBV12-4 and J is TRBJ1-4; 10 bases fit TRBD1. The CDR3 runs 13 residues.

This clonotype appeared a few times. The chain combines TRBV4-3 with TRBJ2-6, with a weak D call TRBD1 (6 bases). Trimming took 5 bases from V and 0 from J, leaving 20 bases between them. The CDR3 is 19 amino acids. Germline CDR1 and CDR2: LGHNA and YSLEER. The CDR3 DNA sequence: TGCGCCAGCAGCACCCACTACAGGGATTCCTACTCTGGGGCCAACGTCCTGACTTTC. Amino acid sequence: CASSTHYRDSYSGANVLTF.

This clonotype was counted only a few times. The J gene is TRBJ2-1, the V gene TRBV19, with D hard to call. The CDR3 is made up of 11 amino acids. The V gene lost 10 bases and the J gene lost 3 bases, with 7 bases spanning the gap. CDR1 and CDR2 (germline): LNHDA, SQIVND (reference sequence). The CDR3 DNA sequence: TGTGCCACTACGGGCTACAATGAGCAGTTCTTC. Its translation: CATTGYNEQFF.

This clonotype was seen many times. Here the CDR3 DNA reads TGCAGTGCTAGAGATATCGGGACAGATACGCAGTATTTT. It encodes CSARDIGTDTQYF. The chain joins TRBV20-1 to TRBJ2-3; D is unclear. The CDR3 is 13 amino acids. The germline V gene encodes CDR1 DFQATT and CDR2 SNEGSKA (reference sequence). V was trimmed by 0 bases and J by 3 bases, leaving 7 bases between them.

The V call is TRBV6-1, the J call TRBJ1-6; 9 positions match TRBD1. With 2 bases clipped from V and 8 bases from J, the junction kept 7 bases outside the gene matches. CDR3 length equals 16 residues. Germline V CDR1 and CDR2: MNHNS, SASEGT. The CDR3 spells CASSEIRDRVDSPLHF. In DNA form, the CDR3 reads TGTGCCAGCAGTGAAATTCGGGACAGGGTGGATTCACCCCTCCACTTT.

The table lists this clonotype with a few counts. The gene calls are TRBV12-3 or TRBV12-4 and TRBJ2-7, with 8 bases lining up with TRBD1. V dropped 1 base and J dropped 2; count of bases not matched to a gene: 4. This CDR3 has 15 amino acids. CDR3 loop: CASSLEDRGPYEQYF. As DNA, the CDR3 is TGTGCCAGCAGTTTAGAAGACAGGGGCCCCTACGAGCAGTACTTC.